This T cell receptor (beta chain) came from a study of CD8+CD57+ T cells in acquired aplastic anemia. Study at large: Yields of DNA that came from sorted CD4+ and CD8+ cells averaged about 2.9 ug. General study points: CD8+ Simpson's diversity in patients was not significantly different from that in controls. Both patients and controls carried the same twenty-nine CD8+ CDR3 sequences.

Germline CDR1 DFQATT, CDR2 SNEGSKA (reference sequence). The CDR3 is 16 residues long. Notes on this clonotype: The target antigen is unknown. At one end the junction does not follow the germline gene, possibly because of a read error.

CD8+CD57+ cell expansion, shown by flow cytometry, had occurred in the patients selected for sequencing. It was genomic DNA that served as the template for profiling TCR beta VDJ and CDR3. TCRdb re-analysed the reads in MiXCR, keeping a single row per CDR3 protein. This table has about 470,000 distinct CDR3 sequences, about a third appearing once. The chain links TRBV20-1 to TRBJ1-4; the D gene is possibly TRBD1 (5 bases). This clonotype originated in a human donor with aplastic anemia. The sequencing input was sorted CD4+, CD8+, or CD8+CD57+ T cells (not recorded which) from PBMCs. The CDR3 DNA reads as TGCAGTGCTAGAGTCGCTGGGGCAGCCCATAATAAAAAACTGTTTTTT. Its protein product is CSARVAGAAHNKKLFF.